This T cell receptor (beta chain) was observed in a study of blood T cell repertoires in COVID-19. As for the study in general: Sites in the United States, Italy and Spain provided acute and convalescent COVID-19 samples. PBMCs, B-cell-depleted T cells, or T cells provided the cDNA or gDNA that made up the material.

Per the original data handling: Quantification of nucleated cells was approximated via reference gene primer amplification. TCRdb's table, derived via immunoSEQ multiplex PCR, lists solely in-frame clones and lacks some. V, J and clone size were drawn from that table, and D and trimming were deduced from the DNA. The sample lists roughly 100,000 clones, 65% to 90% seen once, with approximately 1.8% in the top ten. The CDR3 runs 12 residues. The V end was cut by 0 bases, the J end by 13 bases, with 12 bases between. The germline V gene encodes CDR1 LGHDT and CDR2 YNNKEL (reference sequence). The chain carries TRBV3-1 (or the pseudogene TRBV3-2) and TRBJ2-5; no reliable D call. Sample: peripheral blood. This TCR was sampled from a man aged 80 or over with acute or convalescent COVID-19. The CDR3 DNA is TGTGCCAGCAGCCAAGATAGGCAGGTCTGGTACTTC. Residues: CASSQDRQVWYF.